What follows are 26 T cell receptor beta chains derived from one specimen sequenced in a study of regulatory T cells in long-lasting Graves disease. Investigators prepared the TCR beta libraries by applying iRepertoire HTBI primers and Arm-PCR of CDR3 regions. TCRdb re-called the multiplex PCR reads through MiXCR, storing one row per CDR3 protein. The table records 400,000 to 500,000 distinct CDR3 sequences, around a fifth of them present only once. Time point here: persistent/refractory GD, antithyroid drugs over 5 years with positive TRAb. PBMCs provided the RNA from which the TCR library was made. This sample comprised peripheral blood mononuclear cells (PBMCs), obtained when the disease was refractory, from a patient treated with antithyroid drugs. These receptors came from a female donor with Graves disease.

This clonotype was found once. Given a much more abundant clone one base away, this may be a read error. The V and J genes are TRBV29-1 and TRBJ1-2; D unresolved. The V end lost 0 bases, the J end lost 4 bases, and 9 bases lay between the germline ends. Germline V CDR1 and CDR2: SQVTM, ANQGSEA. The CDR3 loop spans 13 amino acids. CDR3 coding DNA: TGCAGCGTTGAAGATAGTGCTTCCTATGGCTACACCTTC. Translation: CSVEDSASYGYTF. The variable domain in full, with the rest retrieved from reference TRBV29-1 and TRBJ1-2, is SAVISQKPSRDICQRGTSLTIQCQVDSQVTMMFWYRQQPGQSLTLIATANQGSEATYESGFVIDKFPISRPNLTFSTLTVSNMSPEDSSIYLCSVEDSASYGYTFGSGTRLTVV.

This clonotype was detected only a few times. The chain employs TRBV20-1 and TRBJ2-7, with a possible D match to TRBD2 (6 bases). The CDR3 covers 15 residues. Germline V gene lookup returns CDR1 DFQATT and CDR2 SNEGSKA (reference sequence). Deletions cut 1 base from V and 0 bases from J, with 13 bases between. The DNA of the CDR3 is TGCAGTGCTAGAGGCGGGGCGGGTGGCTCCTACGAGCAGTACTTC. Protein product: CSARGGAGGSYEQYF.

This clonotype was seen ten or more times. This sequence joins TRBV12-3 or TRBV12-4 and TRBJ2-7; TRBD2 might be the D (6 bases). The CDR3 is made up of 15 amino acids. V gave up 6 bases and J gave up 4 bases, with 19 bases separating them. The CDR3 spells CASSSPRGLGYEQYF. The CDR3 DNA follows: TGTGCCAGCAGCTCCCCTCGGGGGTTAGGGTACGAGCAGTACTTC.

This clonotype came up many times. The rearrangement links TRBV7-2 to TRBJ2-2, with D uncertain. The V gene's germline CDR1 is SGHTA and CDR2 FQGNSA. The V end lost 1 base, the J end lost 3 bases, and 6 bases lay between the germline ends. This CDR3 spans 14 amino acids. The CDR3 coding sequence is TGTGCCAGCAGCTTAGGGGGTTACACCGGGGAGCTGTTTTTT. It yields the protein CASSLGGYTGELFF.

V gene TRBV6-5 combines with J gene TRBJ1-3; the D gene is possibly TRBD1 (6 bases). Trimming stripped 1 base from V and 7 bases from J, with 14 bases between. CDR3 length: 15 residues. Looked up from germline, CDR1 is MNHEY and CDR2 is SVGAGI. CDR3 loop: CASSYWVGHKNTIYF. CDR3 in DNA: TGTGCCAGCAGTTACTGGGTGGGACACAAGAACACCATATATTTT.

The chain is built from TRBV7-9 and TRBJ2-6; D is unresolved. The CDR3 is 19 amino acids. CDR1 SEHNR and CDR2 FQNEAQ come from the germline V gene (reference sequence). Trimming stripped 4 bases from V and 1 base from J, with 20 bases between. CDR3 bases: TGTGCCAGCAGCTCCCCTCGGGTGGGAAAAACTTCTGGGGCCAACGTCCTGACTTTC. The encoded protein is CASSSPRVGKTSGANVLTF. The full variable domain, with the rest looked up from reference TRBV7-9 and TRBJ2-6, is DTGVSQNPRHKITKRGQNVTFRCDPISEHNRLYWYRQTLGQGPEFLTYFQNEAQLEKSRLLSDRFSAERPKGSFSTLEIQRTEQGDSAMYLCASSSPRVGKTSGANVLTFGAGSRLTVL.

This clonotype was detected ten times or more. The J gene is TRBJ1-1, the V gene TRBV15; perhaps TRBD1 as D (6 bases). V lost 4 bases to trimming and J lost 1 base, with 7 bases between them. The CDR3 covers 13 residues. Germline CDR1 is LNHNV and CDR2 is YYDKDF (reference sequence). The CDR3 region is CATSIGGNTEAFF. CDR3 in DNA: TGTGCCACCAGCATAGGGGGGAACACTGAAGCTTTCTTT.

This clonotype was detected only a few times. The CDR3 region is CASSTTGMETQYF. The CDR3 DNA reads TGCGCCAGCAGCACCACAGGGATGGAGACCCAGTACTTC. The chain couples TRBV5-1 to TRBJ2-5, with D possibly TRBD1 on 6 matching bases. The CDR3 consists of 13 residues. V shed 4 bases and J shed 5 bases, with 12 bases lying between them. Germline loops: CDR1 SGHRS, CDR2 YFSETQ.

This clonotype appeared many times. The CDR3 DNA is TGCGCCAGCAGCTCAATATACTCCTACGAGCAGTACTTC. Encoded protein: CASSSIYSYEQYF. V is TRBV5-1 and J is TRBJ2-7; no clear D gene. Germline CDR1 reads SGHRS; CDR2 reads YFSETQ. The CDR3 has 13 amino acids. Trimming removed 3 bases from V and 0 bases from J, with 7 bases in between.

This clonotype has a count of ten or more. The chain couples TRBV28 to TRBJ1-2; D remains unclear. This CDR3 region has 16 residues. The V and J ends lost 6 bases and 6 bases respectively, with 23 bases between them. Germline V lookup: CDR1 MDHEN, CDR2 SYDVKM. CDR3 nucleotide sequence: TGTGCCAGCAGGGAACCCCACAAGTACAGTATCGATGGCTACACCTTC. This codes for CASREPHKYSIDGYTF.

This sequence joins TRBV28 and TRBJ2-5; TRBD2 agrees at 9 bases. Trimming cost V 6 bases and J 3 bases; bases outside gene matches: 5. CDR1 MDHEN and CDR2 SYDVKM come from the germline V gene. The CDR3 length is 14 residues. The CDR3 DNA sequence: TGTGCCAGCAGGTTCCAGCGGGAGGAAGAGACCCAGTACTTC. Translating gives CASRFQREEETQYF.

V gene TRBV12-3 or TRBV12-4 combines with J gene TRBJ2-2; D gene uncertain. V lost 7 bases and J 2 bases, leaving 8 bases between the germline ends. The CDR3 runs 13 residues. For the CDR3, the DNA is TGTGCCAGCACCCTTTTTAACACCGGGGAGCTGTTTTTT. Residues: CASTLFNTGELFF.

Points on this clonotype: A much larger clone sits a single nucleotide away, making a read error possible. V is TRBV20-1 and J is TRBJ1-5, with D possibly matching TRBD1 (5 bases). The V end was cut by 6 bases, the J end by 1 base, with 19 bases between. The CDR3 is 16 amino acids. The germline V gene encodes CDR1 DFQATT and CDR2 SNEGSKA (reference sequence). This CDR3 is CSATKSGHGSNQPQHF. In DNA, the CDR3 is TGCAGTGCAACCAAGTCAGGGCACGGGAGCAATCAGCCCCAGCATTTT.

A remark on this clonotype: Relative to the germline gene, one junction end is altered; a read error may explain this. The chain joins TRBV7-2 to TRBJ1-5, with 8 bases identical to TRBD1. This CDR3 contains 15 residues. The germline V gene encodes CDR1 SGHTA and CDR2 FQGNSA. In DNA form, the CDR3 reads TGTGCCAGCAGCCCAGGACAGGGAAGCAGTCAGCCCCAGCATTTT. As protein: CASSPGQGSSQPQHF. Complete variable domain (other parts from reference TRBV7-2 and TRBJ1-5): GAGVSQSPSNKVTEKGKDVELRCDPISGHTALYWYRQSLGQGLEFLIYFQGNSAPDKSGLPSDRFSAERTGGSVSTLTIQRTQQEDSAVYLCASSPGQGSSQPQHFGDGTRLSIL.

This clonotype showed up just a few times. This chain joins TRBV19 and TRBJ1-1; D unclear. The CDR3 runs to 13 residues. From germline, CDR1 is LNHDA and CDR2 SQIVND (reference sequence). Deletions cut 1 base from V and 7 bases from J, with 10 bases between. The CDR3 is CASSIGGSYEAFF. CDR3 nucleotides: TGTGCCAGTAGTATAGGTGGATCCTATGAAGCTTTCTTT.

This clonotype was seen repeatedly, ten times or more. The CDR3 is CASSYDREVTEAFF. DNA of the CDR3: TGTGCCAGCAGTTACGACAGGGAGGTCACTGAAGCTTTCTTT. J is TRBJ1-1 and V is TRBV6-5; TRBD1 agrees at 7 bases. The trim removed 2 bases at V and 4 bases at J, leaving 4 bases unmatched. CDR3 size: 14 residues. The V gene's germline CDR1 is MNHEY and CDR2 SVGAGI.

The DNA for the CDR3 is TGTGCCAGCAGCCCTGCCCTTAGCGGGAGGTTCTTGGGGAATGAGCAGTTCTTC. Translated: CASSPALSGRFLGNEQFF. This chain connects TRBV7-2 to TRBJ2-1; TRBD2 matches at 10 bases. The V gene end was trimmed by 5 bases and the J gene end by 7 bases; junction bases not matched to a gene: 17. CDR1 is SGHTA and CDR2 is FQGNSA in the germline V gene. The CDR3 has 18 amino acids. Looking up the rest from reference TRBV7-2 and TRBJ2-1 gives the full variable domain: GAGVSQSPSNKVTEKGKDVELRCDPISGHTALYWYRQSLGQGLEFLIYFQGNSAPDKSGLPSDRFSAERTGGSVSTLTIQRTQQEDSAVYLCASSPALSGRFLGNEQFFGPGTRLTVL.

The chain combines TRBV7-3 with TRBJ2-1; 12 bases are a match to TRBD2. Germline CDR1 reads SGHTA; CDR2 reads FQGTGA. CDR3 length: 18 amino acids. V gave up 5 bases and J gave up 0 bases; unmatched junction bases: 8. The CDR3 DNA sequence: TGTGCCAGCAGCCCCGAGGGGACTAGCGGGCGCTCCTACAATGAGCAGTTCTTC. The encoded protein is CASSPEGTSGRSYNEQFF.

A note on this clonotype: A read error is possible here, since a much larger clone lies one base away. The V and J genes are TRBV7-8 and TRBJ1-2; D perhaps matches TRBD1 (5 bases). Germline assignment: CDR1 SGHVS and CDR2 FQNEAQ. The CDR3 runs 17 residues. The CDR3 sequence is CASRAIVGTGPNYGYIF. CDR3 sequence (DNA): TGTGCCAGCAGAGCCATAGTCGGGACGGGTCCTAACTATGGCTACATCTTC.

This clonotype was found a few times. The V gene is TRBV3-1, the J gene TRBJ2-2, with D uncertain. From germline, CDR1 is LGHDT and CDR2 YNNKEL (reference sequence). Between the trimmed V and J ends, which lost 0 bases and 3 bases, there was a span of 5 bases. CDR3 length equals 14 residues. CDR3 protein: CASSQDRYTGELFF. The CDR3 region has the DNA TGTGCCAGCAGCCAAGATCGATACACCGGGGAGCTGTTTTTT. The full variable domain, its missing parts supplied by reference TRBV3-1 and TRBJ2-2, is DTAVSQTPKYLVTQMGNDKSIKCEQNLGHDTMYWYKQDSKKFLKIMFSYNNKELIINETVPNRFSPKSPDKAHLNLHINSLELGDSAVYFCASSQDRYTGELFFGEGSRLTVL.

This clonotype showed up just a few times. The rearrangement uses TRBV6-2 or TRBV6-3 and TRBJ2-5; the D gene is possibly TRBD1 (6 bases). Trimming shortened V by 5 bases and J by 5 bases, and 21 bases separated the two germline ends. Germline loops: CDR1 MNHEY, CDR2 SVGEGT. The CDR3 consists of 16 residues. The CDR3 bases are TGTGCCAGCAGTCTGAGCCGGGACATCAAAGGGGAGACCCAGTACTTC. Residues: CASSLSRDIKGETQYF.

The chain joins TRBV15 to TRBJ2-7; the D gene is possibly TRBD1 (6 bases). Germline-derived CDR1 and CDR2 are LNHNV and YYDKDF (reference sequence). The CDR3 covers 15 residues. V lost 0 bases, J lost 5 bases, and 14 bases lay in between. The CDR3 nucleotides read TGTGCCACCAGCAGAGAGCGGACAGATTGGAACGAGCAGTACTTC. Protein product: CATSRERTDWNEQYF.

A word on this clonotype: A much larger clone differs from this one at a single base, so this may be a read error. The J gene is TRBJ2-7, the V gene TRBV6-2 or TRBV6-3; D might be TRBD1 (6 bases). Germline CDR1 reads MNHEY; CDR2 reads SVGEGT. The CDR3 loop spans 15 amino acids. The ends were cut back, 7 bases at V and 3 bases at J, with 19 bases in the middle. The CDR3 spells CASKDPPGHIYEQYF. The DNA for the CDR3 is TGTGCCAGCAAAGATCCACCGGGACATATCTACGAGCAGTACTTC.

There are many counts of this clonotype. The chain has TRBV5-1 and TRBJ1-4, with TRBD1 matching over 8 bases. J lost 6 bases, V lost 4 bases, and 5 bases had no gene match. The CDR3 has 14 residues. Germline loops: CDR1 SGHRS, CDR2 YFSETQ. The CDR3 is CASSLTTGDEKLFF. Here the CDR3 DNA reads TGCGCCAGCAGCCTAACGACAGGGGATGAAAAACTGTTTTTT. Filled out from reference TRBV5-1 and TRBJ1-4, the complete variable domain reads KAGVTQTPRYLIKTRGQQVTLSCSPISGHRSVSWYQQTPGQGLQFLFEYFSETQRNKGNFPGRFSGRQFSNSRSEMNVSTLELGDSALYLCASSLTTGDEKLFFGSGTQLSVL.

This clonotype was detected ten times or more. CDR3 in amino acids: CASSKAGTTSGANVLTF. In nucleotides, the CDR3 is TGTGCCAGCAGCAAAGCCGGGACCACCTCTGGGGCCAACGTCCTGACTTTC. The chain uses TRBV28 and TRBJ2-6; D tentatively fits TRBD1 or TRBD2 (5 bases each). This CDR3 is 17 amino acids long. Germline CDR1 and CDR2: MDHEN and SYDVKM. The V end lost 6 bases, the J end lost 0 bases, and 15 bases lay between the germline ends.

The chain has TRBV20-1 and TRBJ1-2; D perhaps matches TRBD1 (5 bases). This CDR3 is 13 amino acids long. CDR1 and CDR2 (germline): DFQATT, SNEGSKA (reference sequence). V shed 3 bases and J shed 6 bases, with 14 bases lying between them. The CDR3 sequence is CSASRRGGDGYTF. The CDR3 DNA reads TGCAGTGCTAGTCGTCGGGGAGGGGATGGCTACACCTTC.